The sequence of this TCR beta chain was determined in a study of Ad26.COV2.S vaccination and SARS-CoV-2 variants. With 2 bases removed from V and 11 bases from J, the gap between germline ends came to 9 bases. Germline values: CDR1 MNHEY, CDR2 SVGAGI. The CDR3 totals 11 residues. Treatment given: some 19 received Ad26.COV2.S at low or high dose, single or two shots; 5 received placebo; per-sample allocation not given. The study sampled participants on day 63 after the first vaccine or placebo injection. Only in-frame clones appear in the TCRdb table, and some are missing; sequencing was by immunoSEQ multiplex PCR. The data contain about 280,000 clones, about 90% of them singletons.

The chain has TRBV6-5 and TRBJ1-1; maybe TRBD1 (5 bases). The specimen was peripheral blood, collected in a trial of Ad26.COV2.S vaccine versus placebo. The sequence was collected from a person between 18 and 59 years old who received the Ad26.COV2.S COVID-19 vaccine or a placebo. For the CDR3, the DNA is TGTGCCAGCAGTTACGGGGGATCGGCTTTCTTT. Translating it yields CASSYGGSAFF.